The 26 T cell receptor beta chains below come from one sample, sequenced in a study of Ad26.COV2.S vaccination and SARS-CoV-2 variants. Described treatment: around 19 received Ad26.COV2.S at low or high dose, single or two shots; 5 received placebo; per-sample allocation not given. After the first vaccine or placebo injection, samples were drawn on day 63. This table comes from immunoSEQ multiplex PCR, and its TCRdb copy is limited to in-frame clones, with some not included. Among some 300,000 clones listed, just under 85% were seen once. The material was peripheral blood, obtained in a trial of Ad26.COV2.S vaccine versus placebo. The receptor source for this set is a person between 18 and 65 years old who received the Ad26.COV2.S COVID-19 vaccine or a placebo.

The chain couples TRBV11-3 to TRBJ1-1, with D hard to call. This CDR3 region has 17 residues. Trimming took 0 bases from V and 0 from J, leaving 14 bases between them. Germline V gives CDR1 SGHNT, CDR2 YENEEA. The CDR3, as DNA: TGTGCCAGCAGCTTAGATAGGGTTGGGGATATGAACACTGAAGCTTTCTTT. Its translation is CASSLDRVGDMNTEAFF.

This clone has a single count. DNA of the CDR3: TGTGCCAGCAGCCCAGGACAGGGTTACGAGCAGTACTTC. Translating it yields CASSPGQGYEQYF. The chain links TRBV7-2 to TRBJ2-7; 8 positions match TRBD1. V was clipped by 5 bases and J by 4 bases; unmatched bases: 4. CDR1 is SGHTA, CDR2 FQGNSA, per germline. The CDR3 consists of 13 residues.

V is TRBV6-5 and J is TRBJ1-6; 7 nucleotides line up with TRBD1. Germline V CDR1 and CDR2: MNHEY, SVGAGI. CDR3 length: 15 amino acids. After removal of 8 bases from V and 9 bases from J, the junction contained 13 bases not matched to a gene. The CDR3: CASETRDRGSSPLHF. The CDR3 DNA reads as TGTGCCAGCGAGACCCGGGACAGAGGGAGTTCACCCCTCCACTTT.

The CDR3 loop reads CASSWTSGPTDTQYF. The CDR3 nucleotides read TGCGCCAGCAGCTGGACTAGCGGGCCCACAGATACGCAGTATTTT. The chain employs TRBV5-1 and TRBJ2-3, with 11 bases fitting TRBD2. Germline CDR1 is SGHRS and CDR2 is YFSETQ. The CDR3 extends over 15 amino acids. The J segment lost 2 bases and the V segment lost 3 bases, leaving 2 bases of the junction unmatched.

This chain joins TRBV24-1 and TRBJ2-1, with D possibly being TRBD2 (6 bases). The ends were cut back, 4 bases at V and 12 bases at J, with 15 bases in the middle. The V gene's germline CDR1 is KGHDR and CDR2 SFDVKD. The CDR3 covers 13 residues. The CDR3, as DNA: TGTGCCACCAGTGAGGCTGGGACTTGGGGGCAGTTCTTC. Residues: CATSEAGTWGQFF.

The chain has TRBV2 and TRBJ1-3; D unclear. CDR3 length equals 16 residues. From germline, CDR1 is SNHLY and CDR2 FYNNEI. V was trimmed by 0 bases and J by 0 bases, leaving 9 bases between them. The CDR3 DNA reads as TGTGCCAGCAGTGAAGCTGGAGCCCTCTCTGGAAACACCATATATTTT. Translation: CASSEAGALSGNTIYF.

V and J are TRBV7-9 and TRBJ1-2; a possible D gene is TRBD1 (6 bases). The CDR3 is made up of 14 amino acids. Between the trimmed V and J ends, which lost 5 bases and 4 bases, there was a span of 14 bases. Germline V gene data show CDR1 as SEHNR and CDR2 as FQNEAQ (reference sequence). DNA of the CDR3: TGTGCCAGCAGCGCCGTGGGGGCTCGCTATGGCTACACCTTC. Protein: CASSAVGARYGYTF.

The DNA of the CDR3 is TGTGCCAGCAGCCCTGGATCGGGTTCCTCCTACGAGCAGTACTTC. This translates into CASSPGSGSSYEQYF. V gene TRBV9 combines with J gene TRBJ2-7; no definite D call. Germline lookup yields CDR1 SGDLS and CDR2 YYNGEE. The V end lost 4 bases, the J end lost 0 bases, and 14 bases lay between the germline ends. This CDR3 is 15 amino acids long.

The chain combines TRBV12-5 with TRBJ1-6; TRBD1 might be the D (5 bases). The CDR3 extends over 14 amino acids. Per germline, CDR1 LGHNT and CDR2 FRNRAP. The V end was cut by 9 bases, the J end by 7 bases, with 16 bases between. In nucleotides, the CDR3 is TGTGCTAGCAATACCGGGACCCCCAATTCACCCCTCCACTTT. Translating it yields CASNTGTPNSPLHF.

The CDR3 DNA reads as TGCGCCAGCAGCTTCGGGACTACCTACGAGCAGTACTTC. Residues: CASSFGTTYEQYF. The V call is TRBV5-1, the J call TRBJ2-7; 7 bases are shared with TRBD2. The germline V gene encodes CDR1 SGHRS and CDR2 YFSETQ. This CDR3 has 13 residues. V shed 2 bases and J 2 bases; nucleotides not matched to a gene: 1.

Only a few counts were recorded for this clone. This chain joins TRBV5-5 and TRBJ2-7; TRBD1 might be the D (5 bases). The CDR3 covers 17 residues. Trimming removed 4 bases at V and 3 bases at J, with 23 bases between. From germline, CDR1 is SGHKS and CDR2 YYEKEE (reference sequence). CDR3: CASSPLAGPRQLYEQYF. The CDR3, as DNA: TGTGCCAGCAGCCCTCTGGCAGGGCCGAGACAACTCTACGAGCAGTACTTC.

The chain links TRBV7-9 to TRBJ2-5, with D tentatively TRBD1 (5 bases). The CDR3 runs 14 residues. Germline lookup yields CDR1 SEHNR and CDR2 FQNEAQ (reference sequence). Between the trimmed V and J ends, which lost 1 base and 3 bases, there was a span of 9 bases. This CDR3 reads CASSLDGAEETQYF. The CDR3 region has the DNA TGTGCCAGCAGCTTAGATGGGGCAGAAGAGACCCAGTACTTC.

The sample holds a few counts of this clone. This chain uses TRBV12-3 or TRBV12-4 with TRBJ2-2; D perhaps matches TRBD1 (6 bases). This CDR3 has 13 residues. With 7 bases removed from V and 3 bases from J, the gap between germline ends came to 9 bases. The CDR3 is CASIQGDTGELFF. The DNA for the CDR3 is TGTGCCAGCATACAGGGAGACACCGGGGAGCTGTTTTTT.

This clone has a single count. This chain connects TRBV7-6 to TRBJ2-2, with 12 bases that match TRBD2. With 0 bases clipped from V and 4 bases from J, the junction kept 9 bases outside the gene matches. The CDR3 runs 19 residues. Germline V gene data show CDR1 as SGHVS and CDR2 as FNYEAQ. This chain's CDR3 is CASSLALGASGGGTGELFF. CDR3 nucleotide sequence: TGTGCCAGCAGCTTAGCCCTGGGAGCTAGCGGGGGGGGCACCGGGGAGCTGTTTTTT.

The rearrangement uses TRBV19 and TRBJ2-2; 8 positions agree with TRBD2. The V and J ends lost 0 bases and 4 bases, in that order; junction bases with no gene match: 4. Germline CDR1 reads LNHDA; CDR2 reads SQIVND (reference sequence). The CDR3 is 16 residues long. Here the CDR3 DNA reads TGTGCCAGTAGTATAGAGGCGGGGGGCAGCACCGGGGAGCTGTTTTTT. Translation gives CASSIEAGGSTGELFF.

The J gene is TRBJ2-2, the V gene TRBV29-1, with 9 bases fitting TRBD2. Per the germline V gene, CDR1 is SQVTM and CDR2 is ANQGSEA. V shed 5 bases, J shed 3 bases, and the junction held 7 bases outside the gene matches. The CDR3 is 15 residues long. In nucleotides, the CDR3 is TGCAGCGTTCCCTGGCGGGGGGGCGACACCGGGGAGCTGTTTTTT. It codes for CSVPWRGGDTGELFF.

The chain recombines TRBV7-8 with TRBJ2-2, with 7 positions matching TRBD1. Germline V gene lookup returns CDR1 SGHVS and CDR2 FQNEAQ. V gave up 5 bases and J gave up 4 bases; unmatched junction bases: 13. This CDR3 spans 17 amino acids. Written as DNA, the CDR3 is TGTGCCAGCAGCCCCCAAAGAGGGGGCCTTTCCACCGGGGAGCTGTTTTTT. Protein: CASSPQRGGLSTGELFF.

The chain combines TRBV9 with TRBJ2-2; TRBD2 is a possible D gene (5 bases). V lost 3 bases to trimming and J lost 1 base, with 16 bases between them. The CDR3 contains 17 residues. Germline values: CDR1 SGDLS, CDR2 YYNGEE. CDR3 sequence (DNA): TGTGCCAGCAGCGCCTCCCCCGGACGGGGGAACACCGGGGAGCTGTTTTTT. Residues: CASSASPGRGNTGELFF.

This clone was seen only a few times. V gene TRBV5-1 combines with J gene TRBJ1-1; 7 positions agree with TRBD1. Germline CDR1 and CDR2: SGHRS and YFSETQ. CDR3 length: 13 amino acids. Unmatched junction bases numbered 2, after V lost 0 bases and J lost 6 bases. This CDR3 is CASSLGQGAEAFF. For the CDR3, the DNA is TGCGCCAGCAGCTTGGGACAGGGCGCTGAAGCTTTCTTT.

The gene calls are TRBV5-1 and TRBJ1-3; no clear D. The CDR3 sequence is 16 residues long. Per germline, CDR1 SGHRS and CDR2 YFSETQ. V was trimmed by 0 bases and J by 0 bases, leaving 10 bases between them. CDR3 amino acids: CASSLGEVTSGNTIYF. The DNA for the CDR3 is TGCGCCAGCAGCTTGGGGGAGGTCACCTCTGGAAACACCATATATTTT.

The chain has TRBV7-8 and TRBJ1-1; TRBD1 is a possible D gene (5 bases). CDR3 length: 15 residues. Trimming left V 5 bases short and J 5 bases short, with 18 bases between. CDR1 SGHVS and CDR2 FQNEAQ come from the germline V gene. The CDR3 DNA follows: TGTGCCAGCAGCAGCAGGGTGGTGGGAGGAACTGAAGCTTTCTTT. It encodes CASSSRVVGGTEAFF.

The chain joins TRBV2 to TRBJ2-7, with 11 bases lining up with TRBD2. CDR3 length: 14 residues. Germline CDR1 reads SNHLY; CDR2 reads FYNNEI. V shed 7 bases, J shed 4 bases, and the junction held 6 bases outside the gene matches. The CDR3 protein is CASIVSGGVYEQYF. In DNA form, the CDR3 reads TGTGCCAGCATAGTTAGCGGGGGGGTGTACGAGCAGTACTTC.

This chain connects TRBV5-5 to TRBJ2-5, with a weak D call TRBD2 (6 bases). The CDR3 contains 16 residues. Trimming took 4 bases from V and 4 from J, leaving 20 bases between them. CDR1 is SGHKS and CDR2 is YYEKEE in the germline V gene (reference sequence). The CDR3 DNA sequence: TGTGCCAGCAGCCCACCCCCAGGGATCGGGGGAGAGACCCAGTACTTC. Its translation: CASSPPPGIGGETQYF.

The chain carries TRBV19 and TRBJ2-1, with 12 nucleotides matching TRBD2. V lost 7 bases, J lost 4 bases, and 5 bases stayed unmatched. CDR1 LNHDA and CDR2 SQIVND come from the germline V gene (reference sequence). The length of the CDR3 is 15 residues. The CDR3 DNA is TGTGCCAGTAAGCCCCTAGCGGGGGGGTACAATGAGCAGTTCTTC. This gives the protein CASKPLAGGYNEQFF. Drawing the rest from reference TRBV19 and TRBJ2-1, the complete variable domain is DGGITQSPKYLFRKEGQNVTLSCEQNLNHDAMYWYRQDPGQGLRLIYYSQIVNDFQKGDIAEGYSVSREKKESFPLTVTSAQKNPTAFYLCASKPLAGGYNEQFFGPGTRLTVL.

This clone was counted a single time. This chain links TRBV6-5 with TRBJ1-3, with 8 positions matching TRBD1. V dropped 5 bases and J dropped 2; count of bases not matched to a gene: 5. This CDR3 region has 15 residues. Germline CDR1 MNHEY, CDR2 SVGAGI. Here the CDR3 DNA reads TGTGCCAGCAGTAACCCGACAGGGGCTGGAAACACCATATATTTT. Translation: CASSNPTGAGNTIYF.

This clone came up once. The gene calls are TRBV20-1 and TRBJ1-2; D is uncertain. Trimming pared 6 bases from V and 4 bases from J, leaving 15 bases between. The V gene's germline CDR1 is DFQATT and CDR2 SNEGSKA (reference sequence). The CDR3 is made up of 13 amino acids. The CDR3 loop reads CSASPPGTYGYTF. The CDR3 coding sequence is TGCAGTGCAAGTCCCCCGGGAACCTATGGCTACACCTTC.